The 9 T cell receptor beta chains given below trace back to one sample, sequenced in a study of radiation and T cells in renal cell carcinoma. Generated by immunoSEQ multiplex PCR, the TCRdb table keeps only in-frame clones and is missing some. This sample has 160,000 or so clones, with approximately 86% found just once. The time point: blood 2 weeks post-SBRT. The treatment: 15 Gy SBRT to primary tumor, nephrectomy 4 weeks later. Sequencing was performed on blood, taken from a patient whose treatment included radiotherapy and nephrectomy. Source of these receptors: a woman between 45 and 65 years old with renal cell carcinoma.

This sequence joins TRBV5-4 and TRBJ2-7; 14 bases match TRBD2. CDR3 length: 14 amino acids. Trimming cost V 4 bases and J 5 bases; bases outside gene matches: 2. Germline loops: CDR1 SGHNT, CDR2 YYREEE (reference sequence). Here the CDR3 reads CASSRGLAGDEQYF. As DNA, the CDR3 is TGTGCCAGCAGCAGGGGACTAGCGGGGGACGAGCAGTACTTC.

The chain employs TRBV19 and TRBJ1-1, with unresolved D. V lost 5 bases and J lost 1, with 14 bases in between. The CDR3 spans 15 residues. Germline loops: CDR1 LNHDA, CDR2 SQIVND (reference sequence). As DNA, the CDR3 is TGTGCCAGTAGTGCATCCGGACTACAGAACACTGAAGCTTTCTTT. This gives the protein CASSASGLQNTEAFF.

This clone has more than one count but fewer than ten. V usage is TRBV4-2 and J usage is TRBJ1-1; D ambiguous. The germline V and J ends were trimmed by 3 bases and 1 base, with 12 bases remaining between them. This CDR3 is built from 15 residues. Germline V gene data show CDR1 as LGHNA and CDR2 as YNFKEQ. The CDR3 nucleotides read TGTGCCAGCAGCCAGAGTACCTGGACGAACACTGAAGCTTTCTTT. It translates to CASSQSTWTNTEAFF.

In this sample, this clone turned up once. The CDR3 DNA sequence: TGTGCCAGCAGCCCGCAGCGGGGGGCGGAGACCCAGTACTTC. Residues: CASSPQRGAETQYF. The chain couples TRBV7-8 to TRBJ2-5, with 9 bases matching TRBD2. This CDR3 contains 14 residues. After removal of 5 bases from V and 5 bases from J, the junction contained 6 bases not matched to a gene. The germline V gene encodes CDR1 SGHVS and CDR2 FQNEAQ.

The chain combines TRBV6-4 with TRBJ2-1, with TRBD2 matching over 7 bases. There are 15 residues in the CDR3. Germline V gene lookup returns CDR1 MRHNA and CDR2 SNTAGT. J gave up 6 bases and V 6 bases, and 11 bases lay outside the gene matches. CDR3 sequence (DNA): TGTGCCAGCAGCAGACTAGCAACCCTCCCCAATGAGCAGTTCTTC. This codes for CASSRLATLPNEQFF.

The genes are TRBV4-2 and TRBJ1-2; TRBD1 might be the D (6 bases). V lost 0 bases and J 0 bases, leaving 17 bases between the germline ends. CDR3 length equals 18 residues. Germline lookup yields CDR1 LGHNA and CDR2 YNFKEQ. CDR3 coding DNA: TGTGCCAGCAGCCAAGAAATACAGGGTCGGCTATCTAACTATGGCTACACCTTC. Residues: CASSQEIQGRLSNYGYTF.

The chain uses TRBV4-1 and TRBJ2-2; D is undetermined. This CDR3 has 14 amino acids. Trimming pared 4 bases from V and 1 base from J, leaving 7 bases between. The germline gives CDR1 MGHRA, CDR2 YSYEKL. In nucleotides, the CDR3 is TGCGCCAGCAGCCCTCACTTGAACACCGGGGAGCTGTTTTTT. Protein: CASSPHLNTGELFF.

The gene calls are TRBV7-8 and TRBJ2-2; tentatively, D is TRBD2 (5 bases). The CDR3 runs 17 residues. Trimming cost V 3 bases and J 6 bases, with 20 bases left between them. Germline CDR1 SGHVS, CDR2 FQNEAQ. In nucleotides, the CDR3 is TGTGCCAGCAGCTTCGGACTGACACCAACGATATCCGGGGAGCTGTTTTTT. It yields the protein CASSFGLTPTISGELFF.

This clone was recorded once. This chain uses TRBV5-4 with TRBJ1-1; 10 bases match TRBD1. Trimming removed 3 bases from V and 7 bases from J; junction bases left unmatched: 9. CDR1 is SGHNT and CDR2 is YYREEE in the germline V gene (reference sequence). The CDR3 covers 15 residues. The CDR3 bases are TGTGCCAGCAGCTATCCGGGACAGGGGCTAAGTGAAGCTTTCTTT. Residues: CASSYPGQGLSEAFF.